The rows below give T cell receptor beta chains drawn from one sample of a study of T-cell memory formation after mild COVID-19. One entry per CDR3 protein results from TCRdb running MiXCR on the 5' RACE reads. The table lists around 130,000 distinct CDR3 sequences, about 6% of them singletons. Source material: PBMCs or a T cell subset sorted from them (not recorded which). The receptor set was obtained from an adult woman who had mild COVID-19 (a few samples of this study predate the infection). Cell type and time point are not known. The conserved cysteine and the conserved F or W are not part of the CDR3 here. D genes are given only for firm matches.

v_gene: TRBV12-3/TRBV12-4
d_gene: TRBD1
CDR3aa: ASSLSRGASYGYT

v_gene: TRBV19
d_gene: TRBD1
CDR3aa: ASTRGGLTEAF

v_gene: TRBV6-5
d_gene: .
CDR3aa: ASYSPVEQF

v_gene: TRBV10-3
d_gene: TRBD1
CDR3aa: AIRLQGAAGTEAF

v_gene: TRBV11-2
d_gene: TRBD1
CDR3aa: ASSPGTGSEETQY

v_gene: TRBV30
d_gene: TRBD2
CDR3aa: ARGDVRKLADQETQY

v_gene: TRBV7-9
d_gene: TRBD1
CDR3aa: ASSPGPGTGVVNTEAF

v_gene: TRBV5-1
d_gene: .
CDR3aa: ASRTPPNTEAF

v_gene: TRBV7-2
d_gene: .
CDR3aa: ASSSHYEQY

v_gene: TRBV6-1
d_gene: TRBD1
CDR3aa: ASSVRDRGQETQY

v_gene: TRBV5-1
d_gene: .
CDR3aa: ASSPDYPNTGELF

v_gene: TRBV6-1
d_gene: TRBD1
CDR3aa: ASSQGQGFYGYT

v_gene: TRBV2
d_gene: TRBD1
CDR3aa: ASRKGQRNEKLF

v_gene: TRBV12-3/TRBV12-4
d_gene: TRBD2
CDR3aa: ASSPGGSSDEQF

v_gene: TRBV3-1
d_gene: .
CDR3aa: ASSPMAVGGRQF

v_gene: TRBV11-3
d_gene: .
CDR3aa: ASSPGLIRGTEAF

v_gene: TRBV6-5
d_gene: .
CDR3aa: ASSYTLTGAKNIQY

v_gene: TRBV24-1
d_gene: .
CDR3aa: ATSPRGTVNTGELF

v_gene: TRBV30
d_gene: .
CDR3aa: AWSIWGTEAF

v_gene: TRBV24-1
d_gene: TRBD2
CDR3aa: ATRASGRPDTQY

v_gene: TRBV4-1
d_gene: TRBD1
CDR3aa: ASSQDSSGRGLYGYT

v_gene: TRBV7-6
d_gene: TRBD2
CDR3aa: ASSLFRAGNEQY

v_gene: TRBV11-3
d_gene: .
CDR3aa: ASSLEHNEQF

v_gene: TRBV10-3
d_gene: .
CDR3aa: AISESTGAQETQY

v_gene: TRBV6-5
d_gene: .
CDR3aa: ASSPQAREQY

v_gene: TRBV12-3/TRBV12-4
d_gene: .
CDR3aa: ASSQDPPDGYT

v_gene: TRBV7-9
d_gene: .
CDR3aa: ASSPNTANTGELF

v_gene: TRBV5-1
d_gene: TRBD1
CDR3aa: ASSPGQGPTYEQY

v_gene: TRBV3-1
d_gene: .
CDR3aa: ASSLFTDTDTQY

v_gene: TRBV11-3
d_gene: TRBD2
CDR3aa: ASSLGGTSGDTQY

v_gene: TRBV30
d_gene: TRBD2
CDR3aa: ASTLGGGSYEQY

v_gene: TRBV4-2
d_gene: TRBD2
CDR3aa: ASSQGVAGGQETQY

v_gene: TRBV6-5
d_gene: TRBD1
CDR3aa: ASRPPLGQGGTEAF

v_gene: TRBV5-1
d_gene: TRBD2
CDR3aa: ASSSVAGGPVNEQF

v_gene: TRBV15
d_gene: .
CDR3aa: ATSRDRGSYEQY

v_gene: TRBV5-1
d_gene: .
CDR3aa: ASSLGDLPSGNTIY

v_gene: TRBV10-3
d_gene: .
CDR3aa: AISLTDSNQPQH

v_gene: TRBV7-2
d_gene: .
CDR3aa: ATTTFGSYEQY

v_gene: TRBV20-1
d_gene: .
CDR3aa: SARWGANADTQY

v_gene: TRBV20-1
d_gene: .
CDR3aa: SAKTERNTEAF

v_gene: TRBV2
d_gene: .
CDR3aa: ASSGTDPQETQY

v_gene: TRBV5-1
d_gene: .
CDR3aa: ASSLGVPAYEQY